This record concerns one TCR beta chain sequence. Its antigen is still unknown. The use of a sample-barcoded 5' primer and a J-beta primer mix characterized a second PCR of roughly 6 to 11 cycles. Template switching added a 12-random-nucleotide identifier to every cDNA molecule. MiXCR, applied by TCRdb to the 5' RACE reads, yields one record per CDR3 protein. The sample contains 800,000 or so distinct CDR3 sequences, just under 25% of which appear only once. This CDR3 is 14 amino acids long. V lost 0 bases, J lost 6 bases, and 10 bases lay in between. Germline CDR1 SGDLS, CDR2 YYNGEE. The source of the sample is a study of blood T cells in healthy people across ages. Study-wide findings and caveats: Older individuals had lower TCR beta diversity per million T cells (the decline was roughly linear).

The same specimen was also included in a second study, on T cells of mothers and their children. Turning to that study: For unrelated pairs as for related ones, thymic selection shapes TCR recombination output similarly. None of the identified T cell clones proved to be persistent microchimeric clones.

Sequencing was performed on blood. The chain carries TRBV9 and TRBJ1-5; no firm D call. The sequence was obtained from a boy under 18 in good health. For the CDR3, the DNA is TGTGCCAGCAGCGTAGCTGCAGGCGGTCAGCCCCAGCATTTT. Translated, it gives CASSVAAGGQPQHF. Complete variable domain (other parts from reference TRBV9 and TRBJ1-5): DSGVTQTPKHLITATGQRVTLRCSPRSGDLSVYWYQQSLDQGLQFLIQYYNGEERAKGNILERFSAQQFPDLHSELNLSSLELGDSALYFCASSVAAGGQPQHFGDGTRLSIL.